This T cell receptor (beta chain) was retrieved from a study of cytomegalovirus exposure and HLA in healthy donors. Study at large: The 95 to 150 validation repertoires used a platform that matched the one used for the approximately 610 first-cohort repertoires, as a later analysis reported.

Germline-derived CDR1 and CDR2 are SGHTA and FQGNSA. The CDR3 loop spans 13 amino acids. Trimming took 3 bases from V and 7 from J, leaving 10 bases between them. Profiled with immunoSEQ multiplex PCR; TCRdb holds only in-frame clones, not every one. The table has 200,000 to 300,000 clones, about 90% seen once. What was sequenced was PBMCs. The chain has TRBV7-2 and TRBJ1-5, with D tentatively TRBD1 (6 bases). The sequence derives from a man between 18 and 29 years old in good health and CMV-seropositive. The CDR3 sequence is CASSLVDRQPQHF. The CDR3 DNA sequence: TGTGCCAGCAGCTTGGTTGACAGGCAGCCCCAGCATTTT.